Detailed here is one T cell receptor beta chain. The antigen is undetermined. The CDR3 consists of 14 residues. Germline V gives CDR1 SGHAT, CDR2 FQNNGV. Making cDNA involved eight separate reactions per sample. Reanalyzing the 5' RACE reads, TCRdb keeps one entry per CDR3 protein, without DNA. The listing records around 100,000 distinct CDR3 sequences. The data originate from a study of monozygotic twins with inflammatory bowel disease. Study-level findings and limits: Fewer shared clonotypes with others were found in IBD patients than in healthy twins, especially with disease activity.

The source material was blood. The receptor was derived from a human donor with ulcerative colitis or Crohn's disease, or a healthy co-twin of an affected twin (not recorded which). V is TRBV11-2 and J is TRBJ2-3; TCRdb selects TRBD1, and the lack of DNA leaves this call unchecked. The chain's CDR3 is CASSYGGSTDTQYF.